This T cell receptor (beta chain) was captured in a study of vaccination and CD4 T cells after COVID-19. Study findings and constraints: Median SARS-CoV-2-reactive clonotypes rose from approximately 21 to 38, not significantly.

Cultured CD4+ T-cell DNA underwent Oncomine TCR Beta short-read sequencing. Genomic DNA from cultured CD4+ T cells was extracted. TCRdb fed the PCR reads into MiXCR, producing one record per CDR3 protein. The sample has around 2,800 distinct CDR3 sequences, about 20% seen once. As for this clonotype: Its target is unknown.

Germline trimming cut 6 bases from V and 3 bases from J; bases unmatched to any gene: 8. This CDR3 contains 14 residues. Per germline, CDR1 DFQATT and CDR2 SNEGSKA (reference sequence). The treatment is: roughly 10-day PBMC culture with coronavirus spike peptide pools or control peptides (ViraFEST assay). The chain carries TRBV20-1 and TRBJ2-1, with TRBD2 matching 7 bases. The sample taken for sequencing was CD4+ T cells from blood, cultured in vitro. This receptor was obtained from a human donor who had recovered from COVID-19. Here the CDR3 reads CSAEGLPGYNEQFF. In nucleotides, the CDR3 is TGCAGTGCCGAGGGACTACCAGGCTACAATGAGCAGTTCTTC.